This is a list of T cell receptor beta chains from one sample in a study of CD8 T cells in Susac syndrome. One entry per CDR3 protein results from TCRdb running MiXCR on the immunoSEQ multiplex PCR reads. The profile shows a few hundred thousand distinct CDR3 sequences, about 91% of them singletons. The sample comprised CD4+ T cells from PBMCs. The receptor source for this set is a human donor with multiple sclerosis. CDR3s include the opening cysteine and the closing phenylalanine or tryptophan. A D gene is named only where the DNA matches it firmly. Clone size, where shown, is once, few, many, or a class for clones that have expanded.

D	V	size	J	CDR3	DNA
TRBD2	TRBV5-1	NA	TRBJ2-3	CASSYQIAGGPTDTQYF	TGCGCCAGCAGCTACCAAATAGCGGGAGGGCCCACAGATACGCAGTATTTT
TRBD1	TRBV7-8	NA	TRBJ2-2	CASSLDRVARINTGELFF	TGTGCCAGCAGCTTGGACAGGGTAGCCCGAATAAACACCGGGGAGCTGTTTTTT
TRBD1	TRBV7-2	NA	TRBJ2-7	CASSYRQGAYEQYF	TGTGCCAGCAGCTATCGACAGGGGGCGTACGAGCAGTACTTC
NA	TRBV19	NA	TRBJ2-5	CASSIQRAAQETQYF	TGTGCCAGTAGTATCCAGCGGGCAGCTCAAGAGACCCAGTACTTC
NA	TRBV6-1	NA	TRBJ1-3	CASSPRVGARSSSGNTIYF	TGTGCCAGCAGTCCCAGGGTAGGGGCAAGATCCTCCTCTGGAAACACCATATATTTT
NA	TRBV12-3/TRBV12-4	NA	TRBJ1-2	CASSRELQGAGGYGYTF	TGTGCCAGCAGTCGCGAGCTACAGGGAGCAGGAGGCTATGGCTACACCTTC
NA	TRBV20-1	NA	TRBJ1-2	CSAQTAVGSYGYTF	TGCAGTGCTCAAACAGCAGTCGGGAGCTATGGCTACACCTTC
NA	TRBV7-3	NA	TRBJ2-5	CASSLTGPPETQYF	TGTGCCAGCAGCTTAACGGGACCCCCAGAGACCCAGTACTTC
NA	TRBV7-2	NA	TRBJ2-7	CASSPSAPYEQYF	TGTGCCAGCAGCCCTAGCGCCCCCTACGAGCAGTACTTC
TRBD2	TRBV12-3/TRBV12-4	few	TRBJ2-3	CASSLSSGITDTQYF	TGTGCCAGCAGTTTGTCTAGCGGGATCACAGATACGCAGTATTTT
NA	TRBV15	NA	TRBJ1-4	CATSRDTRGGEKLFF	TGTGCCACCAGCAGAGATACGCGGGGCGGTGAAAAACTGTTTTTT
TRBD2	TRBV27	NA	TRBJ2-7	CASSLSRDYNPHYEQYF	TGTGCCAGCAGTTTATCCCGGGACTACAACCCTCACTACGAGCAGTACTTC
NA	TRBV19	NA	TRBJ1-2	CASSMGRTSPYGYTF	TGTGCCAGTAGTATGGGTCGGACGTCACCCTATGGCTACACCTTC
NA	TRBV27	NA	TRBJ1-2	CASSLRRAGGYTF	TGTGCCAGCAGTTTACGCAGGGCTGGGGGCTACACCTTC
NA	TRBV18	NA	TRBJ1-1	CASSPFEGMGTEAFF	TGTGCCAGCTCACCATTTGAGGGGATGGGCACTGAAGCTTTCTTT
TRBD1	TRBV10-3	NA	TRBJ1-1	CATSGQPFVGDTEAFF	TGTGCCACCTCGGGACAGCCTTTCGTGGGGGACACTGAAGCTTTCTTT
TRBD1	TRBV5-1	NA	TRBJ1-4	CASSLGAGGDEKLFF	TGCGCCAGCAGCTTGGGGGCAGGGGGAGATGAAAAACTGTTTTTT
NA	TRBV9	once	TRBJ2-1	CASSVSTVGGEQFF	TGTGCCAGCAGCGTATCAACAGTAGGTGGTGAGCAGTTCTTC
NA	TRBV7-9	NA	TRBJ1-2	CASSFDTATNYGYTF	TGTGCCAGCAGCTTCGATACCGCGACTAACTATGGCTACACCTTC
NA	TRBV7-9	NA	TRBJ1-1	CASSLILFGAADTEAFF	TGTGCCAGCAGCTTAATCCTCTTTGGGGCGGCGGACACTGAAGCTTTCTTT
NA	TRBV7-9	NA	TRBJ2-7	CASSALPTIRIPPYEQYF	TGTGCCAGCAGCGCGCTTCCAACTATACGGATCCCACCCTACGAGCAGTACTTC
NA	TRBV12-3/TRBV12-4	NA	TRBJ2-1	CASSLALAYYNEQFF	TGTGCCAGCAGTTTAGCCCTAGCGTATTACAATGAGCAGTTCTTC
NA	TRBV30	NA	TRBJ2-1	CAWSEPGHLSYNEQFF	TGTGCCTGGAGTGAACCGGGACACCTCTCCTACAATGAGCAGTTCTTC
NA	TRBV20-1	few	TRBJ2-7	CSALLGWGYEQYF	TGCAGTGCCCTACTAGGGTGGGGCTACGAGCAGTACTTC
TRBD1	TRBV5-1	NA	TRBJ2-5	CASSIQTGAEETQYF	TGCGCCAGCAGCATACAGACAGGGGCAGAAGAGACCCAGTACTTC
NA	TRBV4-2	NA	TRBJ1-4	CASSQDPATANEKLFF	TGTGCCAGCAGCCAAGATCCCGCGACAGCTAATGAAAAACTGTTTTTT
NA	TRBV3-1	NA	TRBJ1-5	CASSPGRGQPQHF	TGTGCCAGCAGCCCCGGAAGGGGACAGCCCCAGCATTTT
NA	TRBV10-2	NA	TRBJ2-1	CASSESSVYNEQFF	TGCGCCAGCAGTGAGTCGAGCGTCTACAATGAGCAGTTCTTC
NA	TRBV4-3	NA	TRBJ2-7	CASSQEALGEQYF	TGCGCCAGCAGCCAAGAGGCCCTTGGCGAGCAGTACTTC
TRBD2	TRBV20-1	NA	TRBJ2-7	CSAREARPSGGFYEQYF	TGCAGTGCTAGAGAGGCTAGACCTAGCGGGGGGTTTTACGAGCAGTACTTC
NA	TRBV25-1	NA	TRBJ2-7	CASSEAKTGAYEQYF	TGTGCCAGCAGTGAAGCTAAGACGGGTGCGTACGAGCAGTACTTC
NA	TRBV27	few	TRBJ1-3	CASSLQTQTRSGNTIYF	TGTGCCAGCAGTCTCCAGACACAGACTCGCTCTGGAAACACCATATATTTT
NA	TRBV30	NA	TRBJ2-3	CAWSGGVTDTQYF	TGTGCCTGGAGTGGTGGGGTCACAGATACGCAGTATTTT
NA	TRBV5-1	NA	TRBJ2-5	CASSLAYGGEETQYF	TGCGCCAGCAGCTTGGCCTACGGCGGAGAAGAGACCCAGTACTTC
TRBD1	TRBV12-3/TRBV12-4	NA	TRBJ2-7	CASSSNRDRHYEQYF	TGTGCCAGCAGTTCCAACCGGGACAGACACTACGAGCAGTACTTC
TRBD2	TRBV19	NA	TRBJ2-1	CASSPTSGSGYNEQFF	TGTGCCAGTAGTCCGACTAGCGGGAGTGGGTACAATGAGCAGTTCTTC
NA	TRBV7-3	few	TRBJ2-1	CASSSSGTSYNEQFF	TGTGCCAGCAGTTCAAGCGGAACCTCCTACAATGAGCAGTTCTTC
NA	TRBV13	NA	TRBJ2-7	CGRCEQYF	TGTGGGCGCTGCGAGCAGTACTTC
TRBD2	TRBV7-3	NA	TRBJ2-1	CASSTSGSYNEQFF	TGTGCCAGCTCGACTAGCGGCTCCTACAATGAGCAGTTCTTC
NA	TRBV5-1	NA	TRBJ1-2	CASSLEGIANYGYTF	TGCGCCAGCAGCTTGGAGGGGATTGCTAACTATGGCTACACCTTC
NA	TRBV29-1	NA	TRBJ2-1	CSVARLEEGEQFF	TGCAGCGTTGCACGACTAGAGGAGGGTGAGCAGTTCTTC
NA	TRBV20-1	NA	TRBJ1-2	CSASSSGGRMANYGYTF	TGCAGTGCTAGTTCGTCGGGGGGGCGGATGGCTAACTATGGCTACACCTTC
NA	TRBV2	NA	TRBJ1-2	CASSEATYGYTF	TGTGCCAGCAGTGAAGCAACTTACGGCTACACCTTC
NA	TRBV7-3	NA	TRBJ2-3	CASSFIGISTDTQYF	TGTGCCAGCAGCTTTATCGGGATTAGCACAGATACGCAGTATTTT
NA	TRBV3-1	few	TRBJ2-7	CASSPQGGYGEQYF	TGTGCCAGCAGCCCGCAAGGTGGTTACGGGGAGCAGTACTTC
TRBD1	TRBV19	NA	TRBJ2-5	CASRQGQETQYF	TGTGCCAGTCGACAGGGGCAAGAGACCCAGTACTTC
NA	TRBV18	NA	TRBJ2-7	CASSSGKEYEQYF	TGTGCCAGCTCCTCAGGGAAGGAGTACGAGCAGTACTTC
NA	TRBV11-2	NA	TRBJ2-7	CASSLDQVAGSEQYF	TGTGCCAGCAGCTTAGATCAGGTGGCCGGGAGCGAGCAGTACTTC
NA	TRBV7-9	once	TRBJ1-1	CASSRTGMEAFF	TGTGCCAGCAGCCGTACAGGGATGGAAGCTTTCTTT
NA	TRBV12-3/TRBV12-4	few	TRBJ2-2	CASSLGGNTGELFF	TGTGCCAGCAGTTTAGGCGGGAACACCGGGGAGCTGTTTTTT
NA	TRBV7-3	NA	TRBJ1-3	CASSLGISGNTIYF	TGTGCCAGCAGCTTAGGCATCTCTGGAAACACCATATATTTT
TRBD1	TRBV7-9	NA	TRBJ1-1	CASSTRQGVNTEAFF	TGTGCCAGCAGCACCCGACAGGGGGTGAACACTGAAGCTTTCTTT
NA	TRBV6-5	NA	TRBJ1-5	CASKGTTNQPQHF	TGTGCCAGCAAAGGGACAACTAATCAGCCCCAGCATTTT
TRBD1	TRBV7-9	NA	TRBJ1-6	CASSPGQGGSPLHF	TGTGCCAGCAGCCCAGGACAGGGCGGCTCACCCCTCCACTTT
NA	TRBV5-6	NA	TRBJ1-4	CASSVGTAGEKLFF	TGTGCCAGCAGCGTGGGGACCGCGGGTGAAAAACTGTTTTTT
TRBD1	TRBV29-1	NA	TRBJ2-7	CSVEVGTGVSYEQYF	TGCAGCGTTGAAGTCGGGACAGGGGTCTCCTACGAGCAGTACTTC
TRBD1	TRBV12-3/TRBV12-4	NA	TRBJ2-7	CASSFKYGGTGVYEQYF	TGTGCCAGCAGTTTTAAATACGGCGGGACAGGGGTTTACGAGCAGTACTTC